A single sample gave rise to the 2 T cell receptor beta chains below, sequenced in a study of blood T cells in healthy people across ages. Combining a sample-barcoded 5' primer with a J-beta primer mix, a second PCR ran for about 7 to 12 cycles. TCRdb itself ran the 5' RACE reads through MiXCR, one entry per CDR3 protein. The sample carries around 1.5 million distinct CDR3 sequences, approximately 32% recorded once. Sequenced material: blood. Every receptor here comes from a woman aged 30 to 39 in good health.

This clonotype was seen a handful of times. CDR3 nucleotides: TGCAGTGCTAGAGTGTTCAATCAGCCCCAGCATTTT. Translating gives CSARVFNQPQHF. The chain has TRBV20-1 and TRBJ1-5, with D unclear. Germline-derived CDR1 and CDR2 are DFQATT and SNEGSKA (reference sequence). Trimming took 1 base from V and 3 from J, leaving 4 bases between them. The CDR3 is 12 residues long.

The chain carries TRBV4-1 and TRBJ1-5, with 9 bases lining up with TRBD1. Trimming removed 4 bases from V and 6 bases from J; junction bases left unmatched: 10. This CDR3 has 16 residues. Per the germline V gene, CDR1 is MGHRA and CDR2 is YSYEKL. The CDR3 loop is CASSRPGTGRLQPQHF. CDR3 sequence (DNA): TGCGCCAGCAGCCGGCCCGGGACAGGGAGGCTTCAGCCCCAGCATTTT.